The clone carrying this T cell receptor beta chain was picked up a small number of times. Amplification by 5'RACE using constant-segment primers produced TCR alpha and TCR beta cDNA libraries that carried sample barcodes and UMIs. From the 5' RACE reads, TCRdb called clonotypes with MiXCR, one entry per CDR3 protein. The data show about 160,000 distinct CDR3 sequences, roughly 28% seen once. The data belong to a study of T-cell memory formation after mild COVID-19. The ends were cut back, 3 bases at V and 3 bases at J, with 13 bases in the middle. There are 14 residues in the CDR3. Germline V gene data show CDR1 as SQVTM and CDR2 as ANQGSEA.

The specimen was PBMCs or a T cell subset sorted from them (not recorded which). This TCR was sampled from an adult woman who had mild COVID-19 (a few samples of this study predate the infection). Cell type and time point are not known. V usage is TRBV29-1 and J usage is TRBJ2-3, with a tentative D call TRBD1 (6 bases). The chain's CDR3 is CSVERKTGTDTQYF. In nucleotides, the CDR3 is TGCAGCGTTGAGCGGAAAACAGGGACAGATACGCAGTATTTT.